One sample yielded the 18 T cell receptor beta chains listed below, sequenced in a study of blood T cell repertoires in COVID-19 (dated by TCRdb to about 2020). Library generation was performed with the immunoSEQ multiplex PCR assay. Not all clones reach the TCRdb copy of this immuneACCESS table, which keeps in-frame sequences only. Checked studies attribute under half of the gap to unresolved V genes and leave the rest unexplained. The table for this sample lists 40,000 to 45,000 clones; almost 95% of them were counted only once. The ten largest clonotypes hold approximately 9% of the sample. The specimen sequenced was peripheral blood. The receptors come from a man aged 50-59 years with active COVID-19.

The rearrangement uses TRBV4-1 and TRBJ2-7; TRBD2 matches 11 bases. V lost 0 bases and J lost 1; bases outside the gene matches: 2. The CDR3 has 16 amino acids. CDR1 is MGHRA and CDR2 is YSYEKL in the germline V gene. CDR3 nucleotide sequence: TGCGCCAGCAGCCAAGAGGGACTAGCGGTATCCTACGAGCAGTACTTC. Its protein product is CASSQEGLAVSYEQYF.

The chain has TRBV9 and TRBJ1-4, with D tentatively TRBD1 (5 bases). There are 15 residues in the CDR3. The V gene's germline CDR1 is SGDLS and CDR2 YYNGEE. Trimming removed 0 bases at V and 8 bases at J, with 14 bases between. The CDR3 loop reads CASSVGGRYGEKLFF. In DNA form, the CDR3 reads TGTGCCAGCAGCGTAGGGGGCAGGTATGGCGAAAAACTGTTTTTT.

CDR3 residues: CASRGLLIVGDTQYF. CDR3 coding DNA: TGTGCCAGCAGGGGACTGCTCATTGTTGGAGATACGCAGTATTTT. The V call is TRBV27, the J call TRBJ2-3; D might be TRBD2 (6 bases). The germline CDR1 and CDR2 sequences are MNHEY and SMNVEV (reference sequence). Trimming stripped 6 bases from V and 5 bases from J, with 18 bases between. The CDR3 loop spans 15 amino acids.

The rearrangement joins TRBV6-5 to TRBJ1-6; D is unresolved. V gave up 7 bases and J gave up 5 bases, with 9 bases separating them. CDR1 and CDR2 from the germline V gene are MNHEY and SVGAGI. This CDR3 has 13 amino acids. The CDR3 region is CASNPQNNSPLHF. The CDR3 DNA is TGTGCCAGCAATCCCCAGAATAATTCACCCCTCCACTTT.

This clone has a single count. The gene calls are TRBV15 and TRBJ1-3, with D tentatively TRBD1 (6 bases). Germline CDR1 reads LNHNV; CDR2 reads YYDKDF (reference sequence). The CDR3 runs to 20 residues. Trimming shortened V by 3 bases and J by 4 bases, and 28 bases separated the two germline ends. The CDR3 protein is CATSSSHPGHGVGTGNTIYF. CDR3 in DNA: TGTGCCACCAGCAGTTCCCACCCGGGACACGGCGTAGGAACAGGAAACACCATATATTTT.

The CDR3 region has the DNA TGTGCCAGCAGTTTCCTCTTTTTCAGAGACAGGGGGCGGAATAGCAATCAGCCCCAGCATTTT. Its translation is CASSFLFFRDRGRNSNQPQHF. The chain recombines TRBV28 with TRBJ1-5; 10 nucleotides line up with TRBD1. With 3 bases clipped from V and 0 bases from J, the junction kept 17 bases outside the gene matches. Germline CDR1 MDHEN, CDR2 SYDVKM. The CDR3 runs 21 residues. The full variable domain, rest sourced from reference TRBV28 and TRBJ1-5, is DVKVTQSSRYLVKRTGEKVFLECVQDMDHENMFWYRQDPGLGLRLIYFSYDVKMKEKGDIPEGYSVSREKKERFSLILESASTNQTSMYLCASSFLFFRDRGRNSNQPQHFGDGTRLSIL.

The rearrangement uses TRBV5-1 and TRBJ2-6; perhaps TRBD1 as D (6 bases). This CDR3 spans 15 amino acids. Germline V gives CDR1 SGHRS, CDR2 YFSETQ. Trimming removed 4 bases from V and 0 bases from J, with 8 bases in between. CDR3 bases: TGCGCCAGCAGCCAACAGGGCTCTGGGGCCAACGTCCTGACTTTC. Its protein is CASSQQGSGANVLTF. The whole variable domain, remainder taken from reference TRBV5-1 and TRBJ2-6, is KAGVTQTPRYLIKTRGQQVTLSCSPISGHRSVSWYQQTPGQGLQFLFEYFSETQRNKGNFPGRFSGRQFSNSRSEMNVSTLELGDSALYLCASSQQGSGANVLTFGAGSRLTVL.

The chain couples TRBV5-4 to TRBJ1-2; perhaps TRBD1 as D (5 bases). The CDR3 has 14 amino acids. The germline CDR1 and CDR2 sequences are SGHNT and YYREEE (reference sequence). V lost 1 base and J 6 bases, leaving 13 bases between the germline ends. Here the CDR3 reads CASSLKVGADGYTF. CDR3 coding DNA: TGTGCCAGCAGCTTGAAGGTAGGGGCCGATGGCTACACCTTC.

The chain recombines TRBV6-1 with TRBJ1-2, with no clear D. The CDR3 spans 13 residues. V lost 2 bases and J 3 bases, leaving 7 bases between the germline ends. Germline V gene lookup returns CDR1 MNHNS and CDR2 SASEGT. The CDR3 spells CASSETQDYGYTF. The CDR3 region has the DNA TGTGCCAGCAGTGAAACGCAGGACTATGGCTACACCTTC.

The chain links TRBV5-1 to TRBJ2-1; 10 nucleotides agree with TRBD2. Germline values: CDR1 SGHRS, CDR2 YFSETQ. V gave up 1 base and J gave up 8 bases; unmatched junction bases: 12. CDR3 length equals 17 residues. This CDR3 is CASSLWGSVAGGDEQFF. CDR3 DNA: TGCGCCAGCAGCTTGTGGGGATCGGTAGCGGGAGGCGATGAGCAGTTCTTC.

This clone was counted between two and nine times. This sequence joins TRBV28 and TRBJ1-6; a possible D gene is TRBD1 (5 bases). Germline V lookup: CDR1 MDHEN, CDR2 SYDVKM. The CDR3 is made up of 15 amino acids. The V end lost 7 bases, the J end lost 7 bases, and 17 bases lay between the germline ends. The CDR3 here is CASIRGGVINSPLHF. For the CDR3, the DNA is TGTGCCAGCATTAGGGGTGGGGTTATAAATTCACCCCTCCACTTT. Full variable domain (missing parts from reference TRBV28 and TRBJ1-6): DVKVTQSSRYLVKRTGEKVFLECVQDMDHENMFWYRQDPGLGLRLIYFSYDVKMKEKGDIPEGYSVSREKKERFSLILESASTNQTSMYLCASIRGGVINSPLHFGNGTRLTVT.

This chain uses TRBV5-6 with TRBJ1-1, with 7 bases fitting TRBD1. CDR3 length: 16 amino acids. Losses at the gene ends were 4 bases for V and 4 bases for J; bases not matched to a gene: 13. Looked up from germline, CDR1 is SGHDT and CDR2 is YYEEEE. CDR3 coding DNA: TGTGCCAGCAGCGCGGACAGGTCGAGGCGGACCACTGAAGCTTTCTTT. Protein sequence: CASSADRSRRTTEAFF. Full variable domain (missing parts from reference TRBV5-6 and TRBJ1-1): DAGVTQSPTHLIKTRGQQVTLRCSPKSGHDTVSWYQQALGQGPQFIFQYYEEEERQRGNFPDRFSGHQFPNYSSELNVNALLLGDSALYLCASSADRSRRTTEAFFGQGTRLTVV.

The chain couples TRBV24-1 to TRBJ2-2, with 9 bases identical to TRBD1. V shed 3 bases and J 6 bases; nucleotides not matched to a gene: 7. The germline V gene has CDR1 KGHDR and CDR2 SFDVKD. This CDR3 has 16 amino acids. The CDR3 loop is CATSDVLTGGPGELFF. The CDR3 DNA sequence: TGTGCCACCAGTGATGTCCTGACAGGGGGACCCGGGGAGCTGTTTTTT.

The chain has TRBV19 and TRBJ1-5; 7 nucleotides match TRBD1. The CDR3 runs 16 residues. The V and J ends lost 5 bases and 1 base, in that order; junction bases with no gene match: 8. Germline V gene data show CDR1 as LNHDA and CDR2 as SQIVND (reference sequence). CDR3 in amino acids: CASSLTRQGSNQPQHF. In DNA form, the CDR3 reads TGTGCCAGTAGTTTAACTCGACAGGGAAGCAATCAGCCCCAGCATTTT.

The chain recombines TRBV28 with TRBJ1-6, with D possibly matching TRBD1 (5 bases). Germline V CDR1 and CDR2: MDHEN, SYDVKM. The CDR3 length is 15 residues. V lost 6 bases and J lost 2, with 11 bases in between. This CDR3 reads CASSPSGTYNSPLHF. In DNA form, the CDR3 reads TGTGCCAGCAGCCCCTCAGGGACCTATAATTCACCCCTCCACTTT.

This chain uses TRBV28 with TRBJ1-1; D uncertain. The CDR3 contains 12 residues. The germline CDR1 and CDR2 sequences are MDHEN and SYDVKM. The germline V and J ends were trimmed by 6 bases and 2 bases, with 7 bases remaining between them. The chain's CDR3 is CASSPINTEAFF. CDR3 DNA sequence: TGTGCCAGCAGCCCAATTAACACTGAAGCTTTCTTT.

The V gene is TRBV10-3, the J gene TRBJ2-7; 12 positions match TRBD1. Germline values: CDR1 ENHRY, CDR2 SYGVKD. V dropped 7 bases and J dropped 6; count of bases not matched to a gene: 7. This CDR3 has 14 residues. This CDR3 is CAIKTGQGAAEQYF. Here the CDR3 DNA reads TGTGCCATCAAAACGGGACAGGGGGCAGCCGAGCAGTACTTC.

The CDR3 DNA follows: TGTGCCAGCAGTCAGGACAGGCCCCTTGCAACTAATGAAAAACTGTTTTTT. Protein sequence: CASSQDRPLATNEKLFF. The rearrangement links TRBV6-6 to TRBJ1-4; 7 bases align to TRBD1. V lost 5 bases and J lost 0; bases outside the gene matches: 9. The CDR3 length is 17 residues. CDR1 is MNHNY, CDR2 SVGAGI, per germline (reference sequence).